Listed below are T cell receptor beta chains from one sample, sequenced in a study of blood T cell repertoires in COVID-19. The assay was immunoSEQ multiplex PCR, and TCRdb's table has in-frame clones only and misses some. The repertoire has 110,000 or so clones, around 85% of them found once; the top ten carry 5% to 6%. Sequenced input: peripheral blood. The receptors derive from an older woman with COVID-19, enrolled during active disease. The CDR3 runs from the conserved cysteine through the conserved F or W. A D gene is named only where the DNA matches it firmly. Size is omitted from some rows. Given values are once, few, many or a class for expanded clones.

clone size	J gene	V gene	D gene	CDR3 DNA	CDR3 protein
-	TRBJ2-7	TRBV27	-	TGTGCCAGCAGTTTAAAAGGGGCAGCCGACGAGCAGTACTTC	CASSLKGAADEQYF
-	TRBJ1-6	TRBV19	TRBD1	TGTGCCAGTAGTTTGACAGGGGGAAATTCACCCCTCCACTTT	CASSLTGGNSPLHF
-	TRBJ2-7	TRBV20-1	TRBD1	TGCAGTGCTAGGAGGGGGCGGGAGCAGTACTTC	CSARRGREQYF
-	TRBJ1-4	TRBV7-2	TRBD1	TGTGCCAGCAGCTTAAACAGGGGGCCGGGTGAAAAACTGTTTTTT	CASSLNRGPGEKLFF
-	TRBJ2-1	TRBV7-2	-	TGTGCCAGCAGCTTAGCGGCGGGATCCTACAATGAGCAGTTCTTC	CASSLAAGSYNEQFF
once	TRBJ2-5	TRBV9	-	TGTGCCAGCAGCGTAGCGGGGAACCAAGAGACCCAGTACTTC	CASSVAGNQETQYF
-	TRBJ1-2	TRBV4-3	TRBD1	TGCGCCAGCAGCCAAGATACGACAGGGGGTGACTATGGCTACACCTTC	CASSQDTTGGDYGYTF
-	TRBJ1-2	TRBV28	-	TGTGCCAGCAGTTTATCGGCGCAGGGCTGGGGCTACACCTTC	CASSLSAQGWGYTF
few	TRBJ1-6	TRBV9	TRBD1	TGTGCCAGCAGCACCTGGACAGGGGGCTATAATTCACCCCTCCACTTT	CASSTWTGGYNSPLHF
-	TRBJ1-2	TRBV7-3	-	TGTGCCAGCAGCTTGACCCGCTCCGGGTATGGCTACACCTTC	CASSLTRSGYGYTF
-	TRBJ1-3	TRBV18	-	TGTGCCAGCTCAATTTCGTGGACAGCTTCTGGAAACACCATATATTTT	CASSISWTASGNTIYF
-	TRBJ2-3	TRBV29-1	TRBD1	TGCAGCGTTGCGGACAGGGCGAATACGCAGTATTTT	CSVADRANTQYF
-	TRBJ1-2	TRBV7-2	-	TGTGCCAGCAGCTTGGGCGGGGAGCCATGGGGCTACACCTTC	CASSLGGEPWGYTF
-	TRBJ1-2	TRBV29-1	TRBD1	TGCAGCGTCCCGGACAGGTTGGGGGGCTACACCTTC	CSVPDRLGGYTF
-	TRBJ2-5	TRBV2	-	TGTGCCAGCAGCCTAAACAGGCAAGAGACCCAGTACTTC	CASSLNRQETQYF
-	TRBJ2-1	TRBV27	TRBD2	TGTGCCAGCAGTTTAGGAACTAGACTAGCGGGGCGGAATGAGCAGTTCTTC	CASSLGTRLAGRNEQFF
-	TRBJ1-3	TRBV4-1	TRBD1	TGCGCCAGCAGCCAAGATCTCAGGGACAGCTCTGGAAACACCATATATTTT	CASSQDLRDSSGNTIYF
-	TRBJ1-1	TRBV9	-	TGTGCCAGCAGCATAGGGGGGCTTGGGGACACTGAAGCTTTCTTT	CASSIGGLGDTEAFF
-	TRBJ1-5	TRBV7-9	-	TGTGCCAGCAGCTTCGTCGGTAGCAATCAGCCCCAGCATTTT	CASSFVGSNQPQHF
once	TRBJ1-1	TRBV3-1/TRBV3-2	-	TGTGCCAGCAGGAAGGGCGGGGCTGCGAACACTGAAGCTTTCTTT	CASRKGGAANTEAFF
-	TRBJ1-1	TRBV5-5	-	TGTGCCAGCAGCTTTCTGGCAGGGCTTAACACTGAAGCTTTCTTT	CASSFLAGLNTEAFF
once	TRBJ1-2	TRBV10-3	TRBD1	TGTGCCATCGGGACAGAGGGCGATGGCTACACCTTC	CAIGTEGDGYTF
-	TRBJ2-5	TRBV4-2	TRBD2	TGTGCCAGCAGCCAATCAGCGGGGGCCGTGGGGGAAACCCAGTACTTC	CASSQSAGAVGETQYF
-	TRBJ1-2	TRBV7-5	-	TGTGTCAGAAGCTTACACGGGACAGGACAAGATAACTATGGCTACACCTTC	CVRSLHGTGQDNYGYTF
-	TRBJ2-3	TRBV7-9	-	TGTGCCAGCGTCCTAGCTAGCACAGATACGCAGTATTTT	CASVLASTDTQYF
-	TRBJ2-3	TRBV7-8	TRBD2	TGTGCCAGCAGTTTTAGCGGGGGGAACTCAGATACGCAGTATTTT	CASSFSGGNSDTQYF
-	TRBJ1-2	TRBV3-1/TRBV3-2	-	TGTGCCAGCAGCCAAGGGTTTGGGCCCTATGGCTACACCTTC	CASSQGFGPYGYTF
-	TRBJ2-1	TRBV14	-	TGTGCCAGCAGCAACGAAGGGGGGGCCTACAATGAGCAGTTCTTC	CASSNEGGAYNEQFF
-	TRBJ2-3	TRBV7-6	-	TGTGCCAGCAGCCCGGTGCGGACTGGTCCGAGCACAGATACGCAGTATTTT	CASSPVRTGPSTDTQYF
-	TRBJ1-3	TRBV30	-	TGTGCCTGGAGTGCCACTTTTGGAGGGTCGTCTGGAAACACCATATATTTT	CAWSATFGGSSGNTIYF
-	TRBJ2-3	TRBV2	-	TGTGCCAGCAGTGCCAGGGTCGTTTCAGATACGCAGTATTTT	CASSARVVSDTQYF
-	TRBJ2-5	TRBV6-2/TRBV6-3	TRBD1	TGTGCCAGCAGCCCGGGACAGCTGCGAGGAGAGACCCAGTACTTC	CASSPGQLRGETQYF
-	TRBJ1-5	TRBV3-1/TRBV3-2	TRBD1	TGTGCCAGCAGCCAAGGACAGGGTTTGGATCAGCCCCAGCATTTT	CASSQGQGLDQPQHF
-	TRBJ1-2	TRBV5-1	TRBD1	TGCGCCAGCAGCTTGACAGGGGGCGATGGCTACACCTTC	CASSLTGGDGYTF
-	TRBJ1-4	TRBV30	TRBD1	TGTGCCTGGAGTCCCACCCCCAGGGGGCTAGGGCTCGAAGAAAAACTGTTTTTT	CAWSPTPRGLGLEEKLFF
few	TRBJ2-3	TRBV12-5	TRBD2	TGTGCTAGTGCACTAGCCGTACTAGCGGGGGGGGCAGATACGCAGTATTTT	CASALAVLAGGADTQYF
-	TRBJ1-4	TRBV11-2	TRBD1	TGTGCCAGCAGCTTTGGACAGGGTGCCGAAAAACTGTTTTTT	CASSFGQGAEKLFF
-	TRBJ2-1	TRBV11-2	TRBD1	TGTGCCAGCAGCTTAACCGCGACAGGGGGCGGCCGCAATGAGCAGTTCTTC	CASSLTATGGGRNEQFF
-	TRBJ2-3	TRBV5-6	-	TGTGCCAGCAGCCTCGGGGGTGATACGCAGTATTTT	CASSLGGDTQYF
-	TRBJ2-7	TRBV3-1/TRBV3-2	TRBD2	TGTGCCAGCAGCCAGTATACTAGCGGGGGGGCCATAACCTACGAGCAGTACTTC	CASSQYTSGGAITYEQYF
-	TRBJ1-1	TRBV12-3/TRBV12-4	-	TGTGCCAGCAGTTTCCAGGGTAACCCTGAAGCTTTCTTT	CASSFQGNPEAFF
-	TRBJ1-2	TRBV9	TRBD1	TGTGCCAGCAGCGTAGACAGGGGGCGCAAGGATGGCTACACCTTC	CASSVDRGRKDGYTF
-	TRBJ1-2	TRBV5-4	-	TGTGCCAGCAGCCCCGGGGGGGGGCCCTATGGCTACACCTTC	CASSPGGGPYGYTF
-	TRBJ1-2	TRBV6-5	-	TGTGCCAGCAGTTACTACACGGGAGACAACTATGGCTACACCTTC	CASSYYTGDNYGYTF
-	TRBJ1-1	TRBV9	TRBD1	TGTGCCAGCAGCGTGACCGGGACAGGGACTGAAGCTTTCTTT	CASSVTGTGTEAFF
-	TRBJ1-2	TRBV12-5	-	TGTGCTAGTGGTTTGATTGGGAGCGGCTACACCTTC	CASGLIGSGYTF
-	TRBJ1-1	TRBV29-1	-	TGCAGCTCAATTGGGCTTGCGAACACTGAAGCTTTCTTT	CSSIGLANTEAFF
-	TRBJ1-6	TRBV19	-	TGTGCCAGTAGTACCCCGACAGAAAATTCACCCCTCCACTTT	CASSTPTENSPLHF
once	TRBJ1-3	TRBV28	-	TGTGCCAGCAGCCTAATCTCTAGTGGAAACACCATATATTTT	CASSLISSGNTIYF
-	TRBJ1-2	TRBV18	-	TGTGCCAGCTCACCAGGGACAATCCCCGTATACTATGGAGGCTACACCTTC	CASSPGTIPVYYGGYTF
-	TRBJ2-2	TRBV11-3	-	TGTGCCAGCAGCTTAGCCACAGGGCGGGACACCGGGGAGCTGTTTTTT	CASSLATGRDTGELFF
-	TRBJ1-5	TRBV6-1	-	TGTGCCAGCAGTGAACTCCAGGGGCTGCCCCAGCATTTT	CASSELQGLPQHF
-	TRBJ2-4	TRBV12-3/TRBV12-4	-	TGTGCCAGCTCCCAGGGGGAGGTAAACATTCAGTACTTC	CASSQGEVNIQYF
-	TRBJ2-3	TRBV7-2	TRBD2	TGTGCCAGCAGCGTGAGACTAGCGGGGGGAGGGGATACGCAGTATTTT	CASSVRLAGGGDTQYF
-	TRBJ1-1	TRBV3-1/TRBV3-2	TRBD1	TGTGCCAGCAGCAAGCACCGGACAGGGGAAGCTTTCTTT	CASSKHRTGEAFF
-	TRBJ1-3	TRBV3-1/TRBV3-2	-	TGTGCCAGCAGCCAAGCCCCCCCAACTGATCCCTCTGGAAACACCATATATTTT	CASSQAPPTDPSGNTIYF
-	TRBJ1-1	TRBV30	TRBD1	TGTGCCTGGAGCGACAGGGCGGTGGATACTGAAGCTTTCTTT	CAWSDRAVDTEAFF
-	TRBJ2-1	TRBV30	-	TGTGCCTGGAGTGCCCCGAATGAGCAGTTCTTC	CAWSAPNEQFF